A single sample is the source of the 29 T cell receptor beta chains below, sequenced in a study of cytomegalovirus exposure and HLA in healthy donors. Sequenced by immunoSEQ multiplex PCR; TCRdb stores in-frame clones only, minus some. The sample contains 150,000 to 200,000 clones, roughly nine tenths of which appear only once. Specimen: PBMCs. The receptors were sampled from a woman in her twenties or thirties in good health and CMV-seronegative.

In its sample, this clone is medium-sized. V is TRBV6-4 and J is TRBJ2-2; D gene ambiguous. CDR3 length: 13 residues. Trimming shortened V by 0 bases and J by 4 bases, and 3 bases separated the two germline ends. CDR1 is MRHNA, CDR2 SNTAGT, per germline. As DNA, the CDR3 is TGTGCCAGCAGTGACTCTAGCACCGGGGAGCTGTTTTTT. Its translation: CASSDSSTGELFF.

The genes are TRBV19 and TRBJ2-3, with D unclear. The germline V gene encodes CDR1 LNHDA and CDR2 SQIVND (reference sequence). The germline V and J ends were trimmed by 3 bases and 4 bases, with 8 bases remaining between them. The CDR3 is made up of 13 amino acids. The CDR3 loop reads CASSMARSDTQYF. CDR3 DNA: TGTGCCAGTAGTATGGCGAGATCAGATACGCAGTATTTT. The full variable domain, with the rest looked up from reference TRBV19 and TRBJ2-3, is DGGITQSPKYLFRKEGQNVTLSCEQNLNHDAMYWYRQDPGQGLRLIYYSQIVNDFQKGDIAEGYSVSREKKESFPLTVTSAQKNPTAFYLCASSMARSDTQYFGPGTRLTVL.

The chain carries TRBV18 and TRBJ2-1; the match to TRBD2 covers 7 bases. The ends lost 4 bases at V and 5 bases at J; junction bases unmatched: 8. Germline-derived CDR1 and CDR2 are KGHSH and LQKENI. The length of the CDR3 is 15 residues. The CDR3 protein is CASSLLLAGDNEQFF. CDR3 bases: TGTGCCAGCTCACTACTCCTCGCGGGGGACAATGAGCAGTTCTTC.

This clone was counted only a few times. Written as DNA, the CDR3 is TGTGCCAGCAGCCCTCGGACTAGCTCAGCCGCAGATACGCAGTATTTT. Amino acid sequence: CASSPRTSSAADTQYF. The rearrangement joins TRBV7-2 to TRBJ2-3; 8 bases align to TRBD2. Per the germline V gene, CDR1 is SGHTA and CDR2 is FQGNSA. V lost 5 bases, J lost 4 bases, and 11 bases stayed unmatched. This CDR3 contains 16 residues.

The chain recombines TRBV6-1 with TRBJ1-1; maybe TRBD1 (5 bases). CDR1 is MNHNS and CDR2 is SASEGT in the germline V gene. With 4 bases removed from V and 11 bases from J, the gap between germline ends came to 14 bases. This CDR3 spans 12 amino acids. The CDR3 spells CASSVWSGLAFF. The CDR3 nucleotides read TGTGCCAGCAGTGTATGGTCAGGGTTGGCTTTCTTT.

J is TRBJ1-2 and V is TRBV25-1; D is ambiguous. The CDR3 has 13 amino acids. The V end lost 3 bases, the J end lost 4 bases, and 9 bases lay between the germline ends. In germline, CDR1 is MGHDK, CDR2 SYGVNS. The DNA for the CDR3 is TGTGCCAGCAGTGACCGACGGGGCTATGGCTACACCTTC. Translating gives CASSDRRGYGYTF.

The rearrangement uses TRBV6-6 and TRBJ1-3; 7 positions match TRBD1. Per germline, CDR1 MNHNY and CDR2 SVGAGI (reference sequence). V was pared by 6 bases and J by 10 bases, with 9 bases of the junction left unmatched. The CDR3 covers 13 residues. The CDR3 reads CASRPGQELTIYF. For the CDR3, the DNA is TGTGCCAGCAGGCCCGGACAGGAGCTAACCATATATTTT.

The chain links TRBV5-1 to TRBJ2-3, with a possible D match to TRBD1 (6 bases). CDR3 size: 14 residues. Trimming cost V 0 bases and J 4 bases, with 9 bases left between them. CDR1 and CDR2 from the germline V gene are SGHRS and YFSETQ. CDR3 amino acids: CASSLAPGADTQYF. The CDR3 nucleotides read TGCGCCAGCAGCTTGGCCCCAGGGGCAGATACGCAGTATTTT.

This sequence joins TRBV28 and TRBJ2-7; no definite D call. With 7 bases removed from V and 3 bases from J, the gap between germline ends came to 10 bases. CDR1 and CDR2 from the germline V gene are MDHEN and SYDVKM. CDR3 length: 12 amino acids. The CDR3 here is CASKRLLYEQYF. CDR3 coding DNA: TGTGCCAGCAAAAGGCTGCTCTACGAGCAGTACTTC.

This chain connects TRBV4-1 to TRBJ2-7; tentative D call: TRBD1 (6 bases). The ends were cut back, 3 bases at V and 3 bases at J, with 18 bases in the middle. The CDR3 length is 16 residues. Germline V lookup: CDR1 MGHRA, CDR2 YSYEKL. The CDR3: CASSQEITGTSYEQYF. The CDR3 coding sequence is TGCGCCAGCAGCCAGGAAATCACCGGGACAAGCTACGAGCAGTACTTC.

Here the CDR3 DNA reads TGTGCCAGCAAAACCTTTGGACAGTCGGCAAACACCATATATTTT. It specifies CASKTFGQSANTIYF. The rearrangement links TRBV6-5 to TRBJ1-3, with D maybe TRBD1 (6 bases). Germline loops: CDR1 MNHEY, CDR2 SVGAGI. V was shortened by 7 bases and J by 6 bases, with 19 bases between the two germline ends. This CDR3 has 15 residues.

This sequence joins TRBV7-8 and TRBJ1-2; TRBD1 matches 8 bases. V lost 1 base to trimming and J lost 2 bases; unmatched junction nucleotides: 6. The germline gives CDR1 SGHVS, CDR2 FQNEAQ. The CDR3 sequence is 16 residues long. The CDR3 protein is CASSLGIGQGNYGYTF. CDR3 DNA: TGTGCCAGCAGCTTAGGCATCGGACAGGGAAACTATGGCTACACCTTC. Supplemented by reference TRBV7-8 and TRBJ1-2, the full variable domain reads GAGVSQSPRYKVAKRGQDVALRCDPISGHVSLFWYQQALGQGPEFLTYFQNEAQLDKSGLPSDRFFAERPEGSVSTLKIQRTQQEDSAVYLCASSLGIGQGNYGYTFGSGTRLTVV.

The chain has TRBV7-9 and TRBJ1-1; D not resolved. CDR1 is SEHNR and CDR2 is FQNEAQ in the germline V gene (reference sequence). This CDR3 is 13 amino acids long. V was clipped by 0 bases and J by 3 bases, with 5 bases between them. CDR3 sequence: CASSLAGDTEAFF. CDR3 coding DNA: TGTGCCAGCAGCTTAGCTGGAGACACTGAAGCTTTCTTT.

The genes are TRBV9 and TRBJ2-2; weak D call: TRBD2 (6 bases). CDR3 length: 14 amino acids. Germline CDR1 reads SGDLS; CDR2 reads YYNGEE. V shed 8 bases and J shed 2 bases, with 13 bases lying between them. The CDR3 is CARTVGGNTGELFF. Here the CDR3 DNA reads TGTGCCAGGACGGTGGGGGGAAACACCGGGGAGCTGTTTTTT.

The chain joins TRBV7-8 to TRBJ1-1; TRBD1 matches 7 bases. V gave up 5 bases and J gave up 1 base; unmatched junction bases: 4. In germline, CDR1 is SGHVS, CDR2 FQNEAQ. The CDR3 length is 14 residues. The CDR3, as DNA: TGTGCCAGCAGCCCTGACAGGGAGAACACTGAAGCTTTCTTT. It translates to CASSPDRENTEAFF.

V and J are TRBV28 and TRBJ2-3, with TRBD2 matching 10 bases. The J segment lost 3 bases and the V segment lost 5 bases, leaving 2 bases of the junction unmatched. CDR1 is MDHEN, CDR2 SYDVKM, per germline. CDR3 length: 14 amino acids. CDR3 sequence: CASSSGGATDTQYF. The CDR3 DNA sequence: TGTGCCAGCAGTAGCGGGGGGGCGACAGATACGCAGTATTTT.

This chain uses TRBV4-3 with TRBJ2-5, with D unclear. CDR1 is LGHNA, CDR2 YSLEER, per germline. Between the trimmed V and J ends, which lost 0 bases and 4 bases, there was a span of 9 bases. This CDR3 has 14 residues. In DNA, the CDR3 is TGCGCCAGCAGCCAAGAAACTTTCAGAGAGACCCAGTACTTC. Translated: CASSQETFRETQYF.

Here the CDR3 DNA reads TGTGCCTGGAGTAAAAATTGGGGGGATGAGCAGTTCTTC. Translation: CAWSKNWGDEQFF. The chain links TRBV30 to TRBJ2-1, with D possibly TRBD2 on 6 matching bases. The V gene lost 2 bases and the J gene lost 8 bases, with 13 bases spanning the gap. From germline, CDR1 is GTSNPN and CDR2 SVGIG (reference sequence). CDR3 size: 13 residues. Full variable domain (missing parts from reference TRBV30 and TRBJ2-1): SQTIHQWPATLVQPVGSPLSLECTVEGTSNPNLYWYRQAAGRGLQLLFYSVGIGQISSEVPQNLSASRPQDRQFILSSKKLLLSDSGFYLCAWSKNWGDEQFFGPGTRLTVL.

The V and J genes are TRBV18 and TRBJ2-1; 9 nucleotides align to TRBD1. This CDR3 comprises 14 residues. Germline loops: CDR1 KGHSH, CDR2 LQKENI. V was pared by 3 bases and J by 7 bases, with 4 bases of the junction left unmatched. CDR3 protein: CASSPRDRVNEQFF. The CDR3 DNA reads TGTGCCAGCTCACCCCGGGACAGGGTGAATGAGCAGTTCTTC.

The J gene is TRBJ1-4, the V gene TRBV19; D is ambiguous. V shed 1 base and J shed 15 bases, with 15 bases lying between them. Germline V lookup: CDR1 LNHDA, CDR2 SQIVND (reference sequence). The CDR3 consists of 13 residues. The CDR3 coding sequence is TGTGCCAGTAGTATAGGTCCCGGCACCGGAGTGTTTTTT. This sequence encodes CASSIGPGTGVFF.

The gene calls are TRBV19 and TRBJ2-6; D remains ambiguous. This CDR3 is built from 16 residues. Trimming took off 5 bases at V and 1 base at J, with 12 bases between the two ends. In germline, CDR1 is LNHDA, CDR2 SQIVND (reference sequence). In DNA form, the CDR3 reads TGTGCCAGTAGTGTCCCGGGTTTGTCTGGGGCCAACGTCCTGACTTTC. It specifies CASSVPGLSGANVLTF.

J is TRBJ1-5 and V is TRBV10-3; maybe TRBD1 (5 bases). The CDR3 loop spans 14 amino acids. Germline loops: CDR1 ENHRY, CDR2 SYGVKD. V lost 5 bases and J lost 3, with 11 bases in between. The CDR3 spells CAISQGFDNQPQHF. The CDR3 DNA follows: TGTGCCATCAGTCAGGGATTCGACAATCAGCCCCAGCATTTT.

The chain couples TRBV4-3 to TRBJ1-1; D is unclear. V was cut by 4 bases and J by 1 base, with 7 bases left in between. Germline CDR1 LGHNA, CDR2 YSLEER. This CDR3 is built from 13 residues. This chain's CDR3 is CASSRSTNTEAFF. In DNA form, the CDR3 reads TGCGCCAGCAGCCGAAGTACGAACACTGAAGCTTTCTTT.

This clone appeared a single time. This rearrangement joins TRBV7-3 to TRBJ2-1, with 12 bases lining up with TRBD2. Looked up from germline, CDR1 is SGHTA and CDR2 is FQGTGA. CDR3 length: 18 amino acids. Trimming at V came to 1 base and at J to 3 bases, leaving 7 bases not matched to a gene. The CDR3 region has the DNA TGTGCCAGCAGCTTAAGGGGCCCACTAGCGGGAGGCTACAATGAGCAGTTCTTC. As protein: CASSLRGPLAGGYNEQFF.

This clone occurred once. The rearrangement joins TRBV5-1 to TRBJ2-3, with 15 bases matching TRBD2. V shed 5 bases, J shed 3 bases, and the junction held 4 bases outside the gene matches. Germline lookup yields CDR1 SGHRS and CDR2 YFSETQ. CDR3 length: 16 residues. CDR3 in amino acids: CASRRTSGGETDTQYF. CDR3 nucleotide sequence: TGCGCCAGCAGGAGGACTAGCGGGGGGGAGACAGATACGCAGTATTTT.

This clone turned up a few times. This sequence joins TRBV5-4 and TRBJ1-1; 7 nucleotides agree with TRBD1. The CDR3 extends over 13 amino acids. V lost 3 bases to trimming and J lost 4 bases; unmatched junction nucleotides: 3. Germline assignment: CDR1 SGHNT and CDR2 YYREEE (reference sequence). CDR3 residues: CASSWDRSTEAFF. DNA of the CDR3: TGTGCCAGCAGCTGGGACAGAAGCACTGAAGCTTTCTTT.

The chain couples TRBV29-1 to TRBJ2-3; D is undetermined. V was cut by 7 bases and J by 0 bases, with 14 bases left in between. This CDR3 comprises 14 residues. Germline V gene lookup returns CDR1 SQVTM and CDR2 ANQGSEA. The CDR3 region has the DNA TGCAGCGGCATTGTAGAACAGAGCACAGATACGCAGTATTTT. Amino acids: CSGIVEQSTDTQYF.

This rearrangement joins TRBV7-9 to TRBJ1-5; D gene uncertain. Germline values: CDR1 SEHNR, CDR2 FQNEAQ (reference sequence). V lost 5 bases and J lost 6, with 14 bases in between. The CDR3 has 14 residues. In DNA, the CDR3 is TGTGCCAGCAGCCCCGGGCCTTCCACTCAGCCCCAGCATTTT. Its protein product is CASSPGPSTQPQHF.

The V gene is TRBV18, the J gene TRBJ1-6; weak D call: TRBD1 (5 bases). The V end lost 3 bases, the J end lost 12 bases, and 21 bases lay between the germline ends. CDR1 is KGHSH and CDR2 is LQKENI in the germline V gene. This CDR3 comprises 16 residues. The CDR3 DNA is TGTGCCAGCTCACCGAGTGGGGTGGGGCCCAGAAAACCCCTCCACTTT. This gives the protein CASSPSGVGPRKPLHF.